This T cell receptor (beta chain) came from a study of shared clonotypes between healthy human individuals. Study details: With ages of 18 to 49, the donors were two women and a few men. CD4 naive and CD4 memory each took three plates per donor, while CD8 naive took two and CD8 memory one.

Concerning this clone: Antigen specificity is unknown.

CDR1 is SGHRS, CDR2 YFSETQ, per germline. V trimming: 1 base; J trimming: 6 bases; junction bases outside the gene matches: 2. This CDR3 contains 14 residues. Using approximately 200 ng DNA, 32,000 or so T cell genomes, the sorted-subset replicate PCRs were run. This table comes from immunoSEQ multiplex PCR, and its TCRdb copy is limited to in-frame clones, with some not included. The sample contains under 750,000 clones, approximately 77% of which appear only once. Study-level findings and limits: Larger estimated richness was generally recorded for naive subsets relative to memory subsets.

Sequencing used memory CD4+ T cells sorted from blood. Subset noted: CD45RA-negative fraction. The sequence was collected from a woman in her 30s in good health. The chain joins TRBV5-1 to TRBJ2-1; TRBD1 matches at 9 bases. Here the CDR3 DNA reads TGCGCCAGCAGCTTGATGACAGGGGGCAATGAGCAGTTCTTC. It is translated as CASSLMTGGNEQFF. Full variable domain (remainder filled in from reference TRBV5-1 and TRBJ2-1): KAGVTQTPRYLIKTRGQQVTLSCSPISGHRSVSWYQQTPGQGLQFLFEYFSETQRNKGNFPGRFSGRQFSNSRSEMNVSTLELGDSALYLCASSLMTGGNEQFFGPGTRLTVL.